Each of the 4 T cell receptor beta chains below was sequenced from the same sample in a study of pediatric ulcerative colitis. Profiling relied on immunoSEQ multiplex PCR, and the TCRdb table lists in-frame clones only, not all of them. This table has under 70,000 clones, around 87% appearing once. The source material was blood. These receptors all come from a boy younger than 18 who was a control in a study of pediatric ulcerative colitis.

The V call is TRBV28, the J call TRBJ1-1, with 7 bases identical to TRBD1. Germline lookup yields CDR1 MDHEN and CDR2 SYDVKM. Trimming at V came to 5 bases and at J to 1 base, leaving 7 bases not matched to a gene. CDR3 length equals 15 residues. CDR3 coding DNA: TGTGCCAGCAGTCGCCTGGGGACAGCGAACACTGAAGCTTTCTTT. It translates to CASSRLGTANTEAFF.

The chain carries TRBV16 and TRBJ1-1; 7 bases align to TRBD1. The CDR3 runs to 14 residues. Germline values: CDR1 KGHSY, CDR2 FQNENV. Losses at the gene ends were 2 bases for V and 3 bases for J; bases not matched to a gene: 3. The CDR3, as DNA: TGTGCCAGCAGCCAAAGGCAGGGGGACACTGAAGCTTTCTTT. Protein: CASSQRQGDTEAFF.

The chain joins TRBV7-2 to TRBJ2-3; TRBD2 aligns across 10 bases. The V segment lost 5 bases and the J segment 5 bases; nucleotides outside the gene matches: 7. Germline assignment: CDR1 SGHTA and CDR2 FQGNSA. The CDR3 is made up of 15 amino acids. The CDR3: CASSPSGRAEDTQYF. The CDR3 DNA sequence: TGTGCCAGCAGCCCCAGCGGGAGGGCCGAAGATACGCAGTATTTT.

J is TRBJ2-3 and V is TRBV28, with 8 bases identical to TRBD2. The ends lost 5 bases at V and 7 bases at J; junction bases unmatched: 26. CDR1 is MDHEN and CDR2 is SYDVKM in the germline V gene. CDR3 size: 20 residues. The CDR3 bases are TGTGCCAGCAGTCTCTGGGCGGGGACTAGTCGAGCCGAGGAGTATTATACGCAGTATTTT. Its protein is CASSLWAGTSRAEEYYTQYF.